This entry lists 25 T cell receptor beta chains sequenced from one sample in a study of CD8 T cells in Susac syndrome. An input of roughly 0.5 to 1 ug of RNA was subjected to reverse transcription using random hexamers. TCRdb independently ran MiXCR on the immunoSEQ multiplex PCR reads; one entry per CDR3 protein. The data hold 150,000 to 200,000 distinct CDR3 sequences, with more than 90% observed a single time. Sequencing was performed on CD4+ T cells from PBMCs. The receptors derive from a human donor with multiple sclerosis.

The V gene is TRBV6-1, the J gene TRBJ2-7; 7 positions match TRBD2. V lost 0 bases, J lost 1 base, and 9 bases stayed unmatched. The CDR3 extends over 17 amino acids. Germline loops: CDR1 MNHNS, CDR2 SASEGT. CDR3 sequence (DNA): TGTGCCAGCAGTGAAGCGCGTTACAGCGGGGCATCCTACGAGCAGTACTTC. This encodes CASSEARYSGASYEQYF.

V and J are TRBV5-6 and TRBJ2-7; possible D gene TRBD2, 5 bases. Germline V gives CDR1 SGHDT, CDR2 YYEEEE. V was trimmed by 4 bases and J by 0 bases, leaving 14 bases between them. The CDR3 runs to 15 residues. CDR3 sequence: CASSPDPSTSYEQYF. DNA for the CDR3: TGTGCCAGCAGCCCGGACCCTAGCACCTCCTACGAGCAGTACTTC.

The CDR3 here is CAWAGGFNEQFF. DNA for the CDR3: TGTGCCTGGGCGGGGGGGTTCAATGAGCAGTTCTTC. This chain joins TRBV30 and TRBJ2-1; TRBD2 agrees at 9 bases. V lost 5 bases to trimming and J lost 6 bases; unmatched junction nucleotides: 2. The CDR3 covers 12 residues. In germline, CDR1 is GTSNPN, CDR2 SVGIG (reference sequence).

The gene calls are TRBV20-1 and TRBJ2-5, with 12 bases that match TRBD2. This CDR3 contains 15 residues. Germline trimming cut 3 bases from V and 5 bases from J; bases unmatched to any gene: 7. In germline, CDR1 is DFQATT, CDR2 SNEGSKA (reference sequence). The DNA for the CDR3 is TGCAGTGCTAGTGATCGGACTAGCGGGGATGAGACCCAGTACTTC. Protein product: CSASDRTSGDETQYF.

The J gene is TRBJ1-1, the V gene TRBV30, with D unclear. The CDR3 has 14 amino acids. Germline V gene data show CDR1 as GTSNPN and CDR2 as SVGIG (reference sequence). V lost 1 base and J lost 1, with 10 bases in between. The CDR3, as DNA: TGTGCCTGGAGTGGTAATCGGAAGAACACTGAAGCTTTCTTT. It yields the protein CAWSGNRKNTEAFF.

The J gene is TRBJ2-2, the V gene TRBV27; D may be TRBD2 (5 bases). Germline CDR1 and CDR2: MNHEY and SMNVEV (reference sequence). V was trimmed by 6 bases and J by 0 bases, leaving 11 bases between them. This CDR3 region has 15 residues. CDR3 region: CASSPWRANTGELFF. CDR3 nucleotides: TGTGCCAGCAGCCCTTGGCGGGCGAACACCGGGGAGCTGTTTTTT.

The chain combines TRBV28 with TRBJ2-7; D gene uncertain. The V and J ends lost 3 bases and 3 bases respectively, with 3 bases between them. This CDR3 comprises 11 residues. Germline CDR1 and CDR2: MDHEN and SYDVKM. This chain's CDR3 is CASSFYYEQYF. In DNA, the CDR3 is TGTGCCAGCAGTTTCTACTACGAGCAGTACTTC.

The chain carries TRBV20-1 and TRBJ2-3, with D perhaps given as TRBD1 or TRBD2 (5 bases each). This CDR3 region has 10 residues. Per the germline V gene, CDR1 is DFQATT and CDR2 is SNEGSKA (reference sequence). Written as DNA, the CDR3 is TGCAGGGGACCGGTAGATACGCAGTATTTT. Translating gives CRGPVDTQYF.

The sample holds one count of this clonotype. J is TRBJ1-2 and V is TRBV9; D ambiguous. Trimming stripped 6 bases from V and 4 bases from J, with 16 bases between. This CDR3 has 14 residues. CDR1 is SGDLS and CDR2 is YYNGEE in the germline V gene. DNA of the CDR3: TGTGCCAGCACCCGGGAGGGCGAAACCTATGGCTACACCTTC. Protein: CASTREGETYGYTF.

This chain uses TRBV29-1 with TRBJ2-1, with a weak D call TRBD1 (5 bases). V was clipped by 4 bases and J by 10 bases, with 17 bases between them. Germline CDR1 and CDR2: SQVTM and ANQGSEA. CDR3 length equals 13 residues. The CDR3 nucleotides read TGCAGCGTTGGAGGCAGGGAACGTTTAGAGCAGTTCTTC. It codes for CSVGGRERLEQFF.

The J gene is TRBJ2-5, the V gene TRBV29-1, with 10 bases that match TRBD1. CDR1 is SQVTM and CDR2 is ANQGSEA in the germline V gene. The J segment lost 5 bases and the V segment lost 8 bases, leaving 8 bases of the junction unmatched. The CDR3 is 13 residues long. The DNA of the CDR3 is TGCAGCCTCCAGACAGGGGGCGCGGAGACCCAGTACTTC. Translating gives CSLQTGGAETQYF.

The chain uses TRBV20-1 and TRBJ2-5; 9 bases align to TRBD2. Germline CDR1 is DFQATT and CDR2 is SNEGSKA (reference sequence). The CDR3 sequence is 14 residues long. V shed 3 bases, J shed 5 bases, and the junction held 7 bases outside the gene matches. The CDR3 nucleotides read TGCAGTGCTAGGTGGCTAGCGGGGAGTGAGACCCAGTACTTC. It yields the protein CSARWLAGSETQYF.

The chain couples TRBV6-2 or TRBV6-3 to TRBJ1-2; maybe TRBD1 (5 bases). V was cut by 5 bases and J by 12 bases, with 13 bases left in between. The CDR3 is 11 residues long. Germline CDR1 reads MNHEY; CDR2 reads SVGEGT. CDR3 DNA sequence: TGTGCCAGCAGTAGCACAGGTACCCACACCTTC. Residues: CASSSTGTHTF.

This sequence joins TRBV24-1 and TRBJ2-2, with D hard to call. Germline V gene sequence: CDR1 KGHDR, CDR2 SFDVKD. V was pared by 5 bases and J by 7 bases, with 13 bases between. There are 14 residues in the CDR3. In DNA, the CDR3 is TGTGCCACCAGTGGTTCGGGCGCCGGCGGGGAGCTGTTTTTT. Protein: CATSGSGAGGELFF.

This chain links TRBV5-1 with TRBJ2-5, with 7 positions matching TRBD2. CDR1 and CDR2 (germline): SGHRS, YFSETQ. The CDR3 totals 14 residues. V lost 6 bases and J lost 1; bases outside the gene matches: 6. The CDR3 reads CASTKGTTQETQYF. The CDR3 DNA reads TGCGCCAGCACAAAAGGGACTACCCAAGAGACCCAGTACTTC.

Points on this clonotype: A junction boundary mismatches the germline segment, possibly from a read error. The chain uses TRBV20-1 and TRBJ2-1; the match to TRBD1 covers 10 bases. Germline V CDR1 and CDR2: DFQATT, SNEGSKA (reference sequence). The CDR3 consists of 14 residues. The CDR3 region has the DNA TGCAGTGCGAGAGACAGGGGGCTCTACAATGAGCAGTTCTTC. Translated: CSARDRGLYNEQFF.

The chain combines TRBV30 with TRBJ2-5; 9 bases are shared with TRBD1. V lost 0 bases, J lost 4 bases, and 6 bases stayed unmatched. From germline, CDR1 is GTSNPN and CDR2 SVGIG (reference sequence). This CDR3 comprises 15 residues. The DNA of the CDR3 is TGTGCCTGGAGTGTGTGGGGACAGGGAGTAGAGACCCAGTACTTC. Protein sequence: CAWSVWGQGVETQYF.

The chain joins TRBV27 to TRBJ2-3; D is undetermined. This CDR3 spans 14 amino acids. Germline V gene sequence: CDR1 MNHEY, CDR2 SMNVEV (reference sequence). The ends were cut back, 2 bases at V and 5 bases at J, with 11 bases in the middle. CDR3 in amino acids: CASSLKIAGDTQYF. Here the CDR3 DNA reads TGTGCCAGCAGTTTAAAGATCGCAGGAGATACGCAGTATTTT.

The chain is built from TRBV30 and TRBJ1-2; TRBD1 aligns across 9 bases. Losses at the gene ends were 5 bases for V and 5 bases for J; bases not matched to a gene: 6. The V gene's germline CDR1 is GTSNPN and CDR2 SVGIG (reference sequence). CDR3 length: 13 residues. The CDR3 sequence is CAWGGDREYGYTF. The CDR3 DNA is TGTGCCTGGGGAGGGGACAGGGAGTATGGCTACACCTTC.

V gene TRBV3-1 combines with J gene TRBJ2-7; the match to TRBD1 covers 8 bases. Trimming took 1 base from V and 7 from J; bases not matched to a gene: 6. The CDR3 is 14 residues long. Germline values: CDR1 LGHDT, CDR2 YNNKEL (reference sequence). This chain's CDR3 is CASSQGTGLLEQYF. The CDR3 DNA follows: TGTGCCAGCAGCCAAGGGACAGGGCTCCTGGAGCAGTACTTC.

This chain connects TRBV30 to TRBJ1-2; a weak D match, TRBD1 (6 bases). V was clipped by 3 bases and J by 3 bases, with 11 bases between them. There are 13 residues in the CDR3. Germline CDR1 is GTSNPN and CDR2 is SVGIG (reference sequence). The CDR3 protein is CAWRDRGDYGYTF. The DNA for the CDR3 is TGTGCCTGGAGGGACAGAGGGGACTATGGCTACACCTTC. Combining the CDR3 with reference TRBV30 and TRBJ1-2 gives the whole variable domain SQTIHQWPATLVQPVGSPLSLECTVEGTSNPNLYWYRQAAGRGLQLLFYSVGIGQISSEVPQNLSASRPQDRQFILSSKKLLLSDSGFYLCAWRDRGDYGYTFGSGTRLTVV.

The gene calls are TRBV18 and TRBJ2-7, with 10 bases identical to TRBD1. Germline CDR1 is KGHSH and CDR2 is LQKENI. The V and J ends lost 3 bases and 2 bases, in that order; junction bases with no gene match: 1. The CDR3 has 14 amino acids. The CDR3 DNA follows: TGTGCCAGCTCACCGGGACAGGGGCCCTACGAGCAGTACTTC. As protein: CASSPGQGPYEQYF.

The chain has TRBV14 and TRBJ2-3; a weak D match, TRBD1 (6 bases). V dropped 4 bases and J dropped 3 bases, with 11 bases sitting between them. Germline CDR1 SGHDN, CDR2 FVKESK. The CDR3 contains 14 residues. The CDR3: CASSLVGGTDTQYF. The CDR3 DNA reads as TGTGCCAGCAGCCTAGTAGGGGGAACAGATACGCAGTATTTT.

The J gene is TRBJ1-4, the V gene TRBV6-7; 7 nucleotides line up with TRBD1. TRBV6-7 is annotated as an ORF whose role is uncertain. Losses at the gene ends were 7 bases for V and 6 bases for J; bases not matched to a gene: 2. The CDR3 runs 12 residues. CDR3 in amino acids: CASTDRDEKLFF. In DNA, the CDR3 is TGTGCCAGCACCGACAGGGATGAAAAACTGTTTTTT.

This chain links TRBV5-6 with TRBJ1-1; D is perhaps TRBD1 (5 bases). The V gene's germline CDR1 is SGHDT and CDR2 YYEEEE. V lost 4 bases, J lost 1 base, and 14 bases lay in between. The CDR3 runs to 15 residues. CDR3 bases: TGTGCCAGCAGCCCCGAGGGGTACGGGAACACTGAAGCTTTCTTT. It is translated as CASSPEGYGNTEAFF.